This T cell receptor beta chain was sequenced in a study of response to subunit inactivated influenza vaccine. General study findings and limits: Every seasonal influenza vaccination brings in few new T cells, the authors suggested.

Using its own MiXCR run on the RT-PCR reads, TCRdb lists one record per CDR3 protein. The top ten hold about a quarter of the sample, which has over 150,000 distinct CDR3 sequences, approximately 14% seen once. This clonotype was detected a few times. Its antigen is not identified. A much more abundant neighbour one base away suggests this may be a read error. This TCR derives from a man aged 50 to 59 who received an inactivated influenza vaccine. The starting material was CD8+ T cells sorted from PBMCs, obtained more than 4 days after vaccination.

CDR3 bases: TGTGCCAGCAGCTTAGGGGGACGGGATGAGCAGTTCTTC. Encoded protein: CASSLGGRDEQFF. The chain joins TRBV7-9 to TRBJ2-1; D is tentatively TRBD1 or TRBD2 (5 bases each). The ends were cut back, 1 base at V and 8 bases at J, with 9 bases in the middle. CDR1 is SEHNR and CDR2 is FQNEAQ in the germline V gene (reference sequence). The CDR3 is 13 residues long.